One sample yielded the 2 T cell receptor beta chains listed below, sequenced in a study of blood T cell repertoires in COVID-19. The assay was immunoSEQ multiplex PCR, and TCRdb's table has in-frame clones only and misses some. The table shows roughly 98,000 clones, with 85% to 95% occurring only once. The source material was peripheral blood. Receptor source: a woman aged 55-75 years with active COVID-19.

The chain carries TRBV25-1 and TRBJ1-1; D gene ambiguous. CDR1 and CDR2 (germline): MGHDK, SYGVNS. Trimming stripped 2 bases from V and 0 bases from J, with 10 bases between. The CDR3 extends over 15 amino acids. CDR3 sequence reads: CASSEGGAMNTEAFF. DNA for the CDR3: TGTGCCAGCAGTGAAGGAGGAGCCATGAACACTGAAGCTTTCTTT. The full variable domain, in which reference TRBV25-1 and TRBJ1-1 provide the parts outside the CDR3, is EADIYQTPRYLVIGTGKKITLECSQTMGHDKMYWYQQDPGMELHLIHYSYGVNSTEKGDLSSESTVSRIRTEHFPLTLESARPSHTSQYLCASSEGGAMNTEAFFGQGTRLTVV.

This clone has more than one count but fewer than ten. The rearrangement joins TRBV12-3 or TRBV12-4 to TRBJ2-7; D is perhaps TRBD2 (6 bases). V was cut by 7 bases and J by 2 bases, with 12 bases left in between. The CDR3 length is 13 residues. The CDR3 loop reads CASTPSGAYEQYF. The CDR3 DNA follows: TGTGCCAGCACACCCTCGGGGGCCTACGAGCAGTACTTC.